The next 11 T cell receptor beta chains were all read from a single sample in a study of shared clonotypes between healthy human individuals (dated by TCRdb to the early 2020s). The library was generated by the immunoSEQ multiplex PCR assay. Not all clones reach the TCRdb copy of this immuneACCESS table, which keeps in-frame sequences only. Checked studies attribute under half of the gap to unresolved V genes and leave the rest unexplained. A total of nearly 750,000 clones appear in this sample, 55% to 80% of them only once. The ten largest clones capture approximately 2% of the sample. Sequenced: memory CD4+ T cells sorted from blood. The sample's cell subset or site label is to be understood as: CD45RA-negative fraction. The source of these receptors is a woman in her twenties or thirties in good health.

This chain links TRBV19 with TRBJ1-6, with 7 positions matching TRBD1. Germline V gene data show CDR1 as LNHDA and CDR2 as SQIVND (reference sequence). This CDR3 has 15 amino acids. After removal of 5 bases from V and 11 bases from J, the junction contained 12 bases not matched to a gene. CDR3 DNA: TGTGCCAGTAGTGTCGCAGGGGGGGAACGAACACCCCTCCACTTT. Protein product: CASSVAGGERTPLHF.

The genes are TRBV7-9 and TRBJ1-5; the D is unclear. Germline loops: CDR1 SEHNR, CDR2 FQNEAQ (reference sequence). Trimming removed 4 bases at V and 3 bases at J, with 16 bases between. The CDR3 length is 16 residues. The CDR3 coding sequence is TGTGCCAGCAGCTCCCGTAATTACAGTTACAATCAGCCCCAGCATTTT. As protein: CASSSRNYSYNQPQHF. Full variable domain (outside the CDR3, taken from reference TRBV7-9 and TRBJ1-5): DTGVSQNPRHKITKRGQNVTFRCDPISEHNRLYWYRQTLGQGPEFLTYFQNEAQLEKSRLLSDRFSAERPKGSFSTLEIQRTEQGDSAMYLCASSSRNYSYNQPQHFGDGTRLSIL.

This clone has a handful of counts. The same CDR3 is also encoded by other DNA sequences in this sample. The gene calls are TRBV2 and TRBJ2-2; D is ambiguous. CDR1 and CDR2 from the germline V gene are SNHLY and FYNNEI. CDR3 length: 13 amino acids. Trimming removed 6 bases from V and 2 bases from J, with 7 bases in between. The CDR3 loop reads CASRPQNTGELFF. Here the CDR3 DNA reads TGTGCCAGCAGGCCTCAAAACACCGGGGAGCTGTTTTTT.

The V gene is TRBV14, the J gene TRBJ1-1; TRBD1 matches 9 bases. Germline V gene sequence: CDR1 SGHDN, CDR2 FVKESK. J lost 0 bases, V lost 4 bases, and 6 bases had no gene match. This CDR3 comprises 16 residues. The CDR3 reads CASSPRTGALNTEAFF. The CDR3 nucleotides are TGTGCCAGCAGCCCTAGGACAGGGGCTTTGAACACTGAAGCTTTCTTT.

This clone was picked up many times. CDR3 loop: CASSLTSGGGTYEQYF. The CDR3 DNA is TGTGCCAGCAGCTTAACGTCGGGGGGAGGGACCTACGAGCAGTACTTC. The chain is built from TRBV7-2 and TRBJ2-7; 7 bases fit TRBD2. V gave up 2 bases and J gave up 2 bases; unmatched junction bases: 9. This CDR3 comprises 16 residues. Per germline, CDR1 SGHTA and CDR2 FQGNSA.

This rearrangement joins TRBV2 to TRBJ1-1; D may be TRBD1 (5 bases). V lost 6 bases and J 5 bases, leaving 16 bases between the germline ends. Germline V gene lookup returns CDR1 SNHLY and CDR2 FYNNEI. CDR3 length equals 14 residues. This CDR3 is CASRPLGRDTEAFF. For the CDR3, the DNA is TGTGCCAGCAGGCCCCTCGGCAGGGATACTGAAGCTTTCTTT.

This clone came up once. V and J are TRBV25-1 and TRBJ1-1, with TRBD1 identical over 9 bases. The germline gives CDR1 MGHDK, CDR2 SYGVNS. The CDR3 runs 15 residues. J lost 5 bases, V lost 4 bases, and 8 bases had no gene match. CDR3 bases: TGTGCCAGCAGTGGTACAGGGGGCGCGTTGACTGAAGCTTTCTTT. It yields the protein CASSGTGGALTEAFF.

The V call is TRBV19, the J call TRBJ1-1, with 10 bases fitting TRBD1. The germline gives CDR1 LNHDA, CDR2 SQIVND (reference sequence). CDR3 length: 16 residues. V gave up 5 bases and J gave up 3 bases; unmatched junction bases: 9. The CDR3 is CASSGGQGLDYTEAFF. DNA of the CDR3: TGTGCCAGTAGTGGGGGACAGGGGCTTGACTACACTGAAGCTTTCTTT.

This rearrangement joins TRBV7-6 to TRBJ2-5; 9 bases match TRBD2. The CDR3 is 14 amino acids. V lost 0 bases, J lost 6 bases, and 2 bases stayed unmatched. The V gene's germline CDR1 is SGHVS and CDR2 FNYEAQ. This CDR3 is CASSLALAGQTQYF. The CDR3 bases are TGTGCCAGCAGCTTAGCCCTAGCGGGGCAGACCCAGTACTTC.

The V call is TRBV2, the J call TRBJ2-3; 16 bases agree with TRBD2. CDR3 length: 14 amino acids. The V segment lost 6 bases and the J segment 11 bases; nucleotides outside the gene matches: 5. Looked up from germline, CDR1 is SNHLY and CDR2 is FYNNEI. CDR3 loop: CASSGTSGRVGQYF. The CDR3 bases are TGTGCCAGCAGCGGGACTAGCGGGAGGGTCGGGCAGTATTTT.

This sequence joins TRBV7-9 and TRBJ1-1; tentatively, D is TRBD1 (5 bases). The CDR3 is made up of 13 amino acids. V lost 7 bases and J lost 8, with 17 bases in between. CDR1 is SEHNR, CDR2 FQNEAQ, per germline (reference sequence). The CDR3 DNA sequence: TGTGCCAGCACCCAGGGAGGGTACAGGGAAGCTTTCTTT. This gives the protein CASTQGGYREAFF.